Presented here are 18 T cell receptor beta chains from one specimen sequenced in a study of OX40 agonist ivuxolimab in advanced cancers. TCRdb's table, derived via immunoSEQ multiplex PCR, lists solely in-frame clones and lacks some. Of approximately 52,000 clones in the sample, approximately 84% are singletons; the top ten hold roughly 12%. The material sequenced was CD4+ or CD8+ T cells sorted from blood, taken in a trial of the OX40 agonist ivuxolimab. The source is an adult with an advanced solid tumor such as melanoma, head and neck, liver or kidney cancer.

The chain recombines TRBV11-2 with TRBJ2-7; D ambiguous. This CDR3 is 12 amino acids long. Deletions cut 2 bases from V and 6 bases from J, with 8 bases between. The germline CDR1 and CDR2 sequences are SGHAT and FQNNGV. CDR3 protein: CASSLLSVEQYF. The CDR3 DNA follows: TGTGCCAGCAGCTTACTCTCGGTCGAGCAGTACTTC.

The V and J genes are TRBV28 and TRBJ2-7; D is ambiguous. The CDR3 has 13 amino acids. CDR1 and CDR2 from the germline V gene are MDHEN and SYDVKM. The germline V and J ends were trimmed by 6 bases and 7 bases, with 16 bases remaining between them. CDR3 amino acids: CASSPTPPGEQYF. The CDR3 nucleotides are TGTGCCAGCAGCCCGACACCTCCCGGGGAGCAGTACTTC.

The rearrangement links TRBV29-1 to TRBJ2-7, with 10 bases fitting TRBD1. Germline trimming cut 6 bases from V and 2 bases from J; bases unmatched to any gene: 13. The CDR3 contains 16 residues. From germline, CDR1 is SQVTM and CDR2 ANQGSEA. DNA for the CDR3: TGCAGCGTGGCTGAACCGGGACAGGGGCTAACCTACGAGCAGTACTTC. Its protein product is CSVAEPGQGLTYEQYF.

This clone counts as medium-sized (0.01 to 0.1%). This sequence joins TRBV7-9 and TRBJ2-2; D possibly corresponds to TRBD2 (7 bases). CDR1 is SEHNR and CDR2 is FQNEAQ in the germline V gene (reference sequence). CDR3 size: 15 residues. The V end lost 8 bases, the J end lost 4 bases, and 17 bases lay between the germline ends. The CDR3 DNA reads TGTGCCAGCTGGGGGGGCGCTACTCCCACCGGGGAGCTGTTTTTT. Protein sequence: CASWGGATPTGELFF. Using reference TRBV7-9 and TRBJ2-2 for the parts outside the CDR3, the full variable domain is DTGVSQNPRHKITKRGQNVTFRCDPISEHNRLYWYRQTLGQGPEFLTYFQNEAQLEKSRLLSDRFSAERPKGSFSTLEIQRTEQGDSAMYLCASWGGATPTGELFFGEGSRLTVL.

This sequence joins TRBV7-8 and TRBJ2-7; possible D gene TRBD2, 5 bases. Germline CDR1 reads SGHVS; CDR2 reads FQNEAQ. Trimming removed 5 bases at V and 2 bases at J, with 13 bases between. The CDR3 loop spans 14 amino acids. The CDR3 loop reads CASSPPTGTYEQYF. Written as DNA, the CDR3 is TGTGCCAGCAGCCCCCCGACGGGGACCTACGAGCAGTACTTC.

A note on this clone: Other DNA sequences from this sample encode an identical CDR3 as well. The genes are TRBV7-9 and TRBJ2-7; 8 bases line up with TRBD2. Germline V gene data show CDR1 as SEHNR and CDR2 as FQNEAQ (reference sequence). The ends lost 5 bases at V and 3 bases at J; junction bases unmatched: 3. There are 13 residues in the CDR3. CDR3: CASSPGGDYEQYF. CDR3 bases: TGTGCCAGCAGCCCGGGGGGGGACTACGAGCAGTACTTC.

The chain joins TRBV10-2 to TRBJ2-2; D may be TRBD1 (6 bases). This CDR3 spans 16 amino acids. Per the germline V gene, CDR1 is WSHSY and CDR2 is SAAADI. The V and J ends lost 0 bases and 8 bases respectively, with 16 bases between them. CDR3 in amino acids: CASSESGQGPAGELFF. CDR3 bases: TGCGCCAGCAGTGAGTCGGGGCAGGGGCCCGCTGGGGAGCTGTTTTTT.

The chain's CDR3 is CASSQDRWGRDGYTF. The CDR3 DNA is TGCGCCAGCAGCCAAGATAGGTGGGGGAGGGATGGCTACACCTTC. This rearrangement joins TRBV4-1 to TRBJ1-2; D might be TRBD1 (5 bases). Germline CDR1 is MGHRA and CDR2 is YSYEKL. V dropped 0 bases and J dropped 6 bases, with 14 bases sitting between them. CDR3 length: 15 residues.

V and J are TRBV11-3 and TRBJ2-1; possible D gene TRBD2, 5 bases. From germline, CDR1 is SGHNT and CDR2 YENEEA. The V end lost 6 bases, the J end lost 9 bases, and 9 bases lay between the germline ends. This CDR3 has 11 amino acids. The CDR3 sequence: CASSSEGEQFF. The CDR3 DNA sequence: TGTGCCAGCAGTTCTGAGGGTGAGCAGTTCTTC.

The CDR3 coding sequence is TGTGCCAGCAGTTTATATGCGGAGGGGAATCAGCCCCAGCATTTT. Protein: CASSLYAEGNQPQHF. V usage is TRBV28 and J usage is TRBJ1-5, with TRBD1 as a possible D gene (5 bases). Germline CDR1 MDHEN, CDR2 SYDVKM. The CDR3 runs to 15 residues. Between the trimmed V and J ends, which lost 1 base and 4 bases, there was a span of 11 bases.

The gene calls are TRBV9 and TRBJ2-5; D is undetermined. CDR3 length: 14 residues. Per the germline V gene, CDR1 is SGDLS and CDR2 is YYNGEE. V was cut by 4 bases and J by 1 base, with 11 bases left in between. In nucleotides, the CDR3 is TGTGCCAGCAGCCCCCGCCGCTCCCAAGAGACCCAGTACTTC. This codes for CASSPRRSQETQYF. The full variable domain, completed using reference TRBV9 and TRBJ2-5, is DSGVTQTPKHLITATGQRVTLRCSPRSGDLSVYWYQQSLDQGLQFLIQYYNGEERAKGNILERFSAQQFPDLHSELNLSSLELGDSALYFCASSPRRSQETQYFGPGTRLLVL.

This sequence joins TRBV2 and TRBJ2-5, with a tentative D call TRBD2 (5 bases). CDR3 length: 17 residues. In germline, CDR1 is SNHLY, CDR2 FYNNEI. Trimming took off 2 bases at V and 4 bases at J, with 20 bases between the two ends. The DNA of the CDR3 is TGTGCCAGCAGTGAACTGGATAACACCCAAGAGGGAGAGACCCAGTACTTC. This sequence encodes CASSELDNTQEGETQYF.

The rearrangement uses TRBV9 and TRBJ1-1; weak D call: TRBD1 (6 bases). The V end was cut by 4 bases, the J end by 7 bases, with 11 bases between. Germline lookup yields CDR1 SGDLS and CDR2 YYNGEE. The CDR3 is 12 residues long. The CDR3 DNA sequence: TGTGCCAGCAGCCCCGGGACACTTGAAGCTTTCTTT. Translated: CASSPGTLEAFF. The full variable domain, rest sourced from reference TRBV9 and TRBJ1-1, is DSGVTQTPKHLITATGQRVTLRCSPRSGDLSVYWYQQSLDQGLQFLIQYYNGEERAKGNILERFSAQQFPDLHSELNLSSLELGDSALYFCASSPGTLEAFFGQGTRLTVV.

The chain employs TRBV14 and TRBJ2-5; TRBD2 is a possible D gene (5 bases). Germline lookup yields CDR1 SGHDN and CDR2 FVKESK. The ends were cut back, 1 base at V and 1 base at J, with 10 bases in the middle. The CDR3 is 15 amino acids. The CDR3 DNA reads TGTGCCAGCAGCCAAGTAGCCGGGATCCAAGAGACCCAGTACTTC. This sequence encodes CASSQVAGIQETQYF.

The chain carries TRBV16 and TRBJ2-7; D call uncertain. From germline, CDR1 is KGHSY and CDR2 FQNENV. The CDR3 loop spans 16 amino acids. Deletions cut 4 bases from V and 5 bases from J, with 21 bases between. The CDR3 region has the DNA TGTGCCAGCAGCCCTTTGCTAAAGGACCCTCTTGACGAGCAGTACTTC. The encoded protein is CASSPLLKDPLDEQYF. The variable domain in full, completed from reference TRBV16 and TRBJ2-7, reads GEEVAQTPKHLVRGEGQKAKLYCAPIKGHSYVFWYQQVLKNEFKFLISFQNENVFDETGMPKERFSAKCLPNSPCSLEIQATKLEDSAVYFCASSPLLKDPLDEQYFGPGTRLTVT.

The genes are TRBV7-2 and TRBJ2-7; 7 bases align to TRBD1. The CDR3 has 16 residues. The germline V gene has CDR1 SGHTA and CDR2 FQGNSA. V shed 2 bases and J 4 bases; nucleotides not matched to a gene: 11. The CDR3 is CASSLPGQPDKYEQYF. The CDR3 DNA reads TGTGCCAGCAGCTTACCGGGACAGCCCGATAAATACGAGCAGTACTTC.

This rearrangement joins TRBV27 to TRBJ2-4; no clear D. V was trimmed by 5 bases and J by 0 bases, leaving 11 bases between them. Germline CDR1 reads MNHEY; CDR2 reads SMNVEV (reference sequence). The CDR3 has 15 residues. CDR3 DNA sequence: TGTGCCAGCAGTCCGAATCGACTAGCCAAAAACATTCAGTACTTC. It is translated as CASSPNRLAKNIQYF.

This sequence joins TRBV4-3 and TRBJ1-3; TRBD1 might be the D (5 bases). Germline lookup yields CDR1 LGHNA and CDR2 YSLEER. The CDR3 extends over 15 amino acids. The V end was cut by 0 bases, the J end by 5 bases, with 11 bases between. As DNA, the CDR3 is TGCGCCAGCAGCCAAGATCGAGGGGCCAGAAACACCATATATTTT. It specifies CASSQDRGARNTIYF.